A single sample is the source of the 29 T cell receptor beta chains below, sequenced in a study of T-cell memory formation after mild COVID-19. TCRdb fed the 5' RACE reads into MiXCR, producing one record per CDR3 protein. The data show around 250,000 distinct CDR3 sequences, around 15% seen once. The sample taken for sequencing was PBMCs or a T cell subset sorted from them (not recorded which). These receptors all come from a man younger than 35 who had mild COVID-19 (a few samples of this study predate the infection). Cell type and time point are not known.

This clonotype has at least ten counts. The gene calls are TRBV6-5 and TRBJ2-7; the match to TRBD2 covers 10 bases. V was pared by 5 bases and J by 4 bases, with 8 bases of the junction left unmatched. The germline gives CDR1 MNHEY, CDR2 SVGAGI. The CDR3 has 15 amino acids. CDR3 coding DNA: TGTGCCAGCAGTCCGGGACTAGCGCGTTCTTACGAGCAGTACGTC. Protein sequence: CASSPGLARSYEQYV.

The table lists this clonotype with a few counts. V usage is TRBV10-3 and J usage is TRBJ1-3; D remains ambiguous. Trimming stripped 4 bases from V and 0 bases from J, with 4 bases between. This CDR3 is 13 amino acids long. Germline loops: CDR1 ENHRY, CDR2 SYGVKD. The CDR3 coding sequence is TGTGCCATCAGTGCGGGCTCTGGAAACACCATATATTTT. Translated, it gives CAISAGSGNTIYF.

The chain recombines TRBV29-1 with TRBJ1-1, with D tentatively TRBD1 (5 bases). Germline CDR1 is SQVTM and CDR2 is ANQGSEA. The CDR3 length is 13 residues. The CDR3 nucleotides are TGCACCTCTGGGGTGACAGCAGACACTGAAGCTTTCTTT. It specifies CTSGVTADTEAFF.

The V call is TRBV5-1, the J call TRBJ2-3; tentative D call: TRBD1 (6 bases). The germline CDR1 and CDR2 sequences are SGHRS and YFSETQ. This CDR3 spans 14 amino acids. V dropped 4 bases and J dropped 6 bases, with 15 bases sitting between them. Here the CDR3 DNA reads TGCGCCAGCAGCGGGGCAGACAGGAGGGATACGCAGTATTTT. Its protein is CASSGADRRDTQYF.

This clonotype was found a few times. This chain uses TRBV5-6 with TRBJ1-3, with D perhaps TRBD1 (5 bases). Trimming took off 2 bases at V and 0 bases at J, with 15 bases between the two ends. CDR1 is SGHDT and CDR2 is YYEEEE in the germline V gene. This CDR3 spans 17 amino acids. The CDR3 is CASSFPPGHLSGNTIYF. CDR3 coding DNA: TGTGCCAGCAGCTTCCCTCCAGGACACCTCTCTGGAAACACCATATATTTT.

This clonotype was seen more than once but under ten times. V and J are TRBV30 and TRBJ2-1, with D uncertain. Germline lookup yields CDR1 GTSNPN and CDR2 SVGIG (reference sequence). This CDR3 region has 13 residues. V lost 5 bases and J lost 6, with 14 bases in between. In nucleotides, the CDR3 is TGTGCCTGGGACCTAGGACGGATCAATGAGCAGTTCTTC. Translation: CAWDLGRINEQFF.

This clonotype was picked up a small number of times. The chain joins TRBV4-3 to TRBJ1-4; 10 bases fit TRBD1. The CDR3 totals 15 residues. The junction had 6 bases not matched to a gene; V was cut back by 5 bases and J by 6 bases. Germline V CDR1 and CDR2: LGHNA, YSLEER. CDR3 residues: CASSAQGTGDEKLFF. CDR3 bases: TGCGCCAGCAGCGCCCAGGGGACAGGGGATGAAAAACTGTTTTTT.

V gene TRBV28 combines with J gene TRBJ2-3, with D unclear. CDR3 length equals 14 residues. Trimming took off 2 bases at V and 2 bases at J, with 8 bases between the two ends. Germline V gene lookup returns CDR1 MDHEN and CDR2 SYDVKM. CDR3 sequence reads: CASSLRPYTDTQYF. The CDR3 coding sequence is TGTGCCAGCAGTTTAAGACCCTACACAGATACGCAGTATTTT. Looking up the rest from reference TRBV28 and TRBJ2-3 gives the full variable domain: DVKVTQSSRYLVKRTGEKVFLECVQDMDHENMFWYRQDPGLGLRLIYFSYDVKMKEKGDIPEGYSVSREKKERFSLILESASTNQTSMYLCASSLRPYTDTQYFGPGTRLTVL.

The CDR3 protein is CATSRVDYQETQYF. For the CDR3, the DNA is TGTGCCACCAGCAGAGTGGACTATCAAGAGACCCAGTACTTC. This rearrangement joins TRBV15 to TRBJ2-5; possible D gene TRBD2, 6 bases. CDR1 is LNHNV, CDR2 YYDKDF, per germline (reference sequence). V was cut by 1 base and J by 2 bases, with 8 bases left in between. This CDR3 has 14 amino acids.

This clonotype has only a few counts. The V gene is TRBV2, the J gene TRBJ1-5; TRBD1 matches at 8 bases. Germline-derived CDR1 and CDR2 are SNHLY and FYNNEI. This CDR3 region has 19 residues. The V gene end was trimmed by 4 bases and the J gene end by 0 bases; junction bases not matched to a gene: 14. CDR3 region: CASSVLGQAATYSNQPQHF. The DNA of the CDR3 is TGTGCCAGCAGTGTTTTGGGACAGGCGGCCACATATAGCAATCAGCCCCAGCATTTT.

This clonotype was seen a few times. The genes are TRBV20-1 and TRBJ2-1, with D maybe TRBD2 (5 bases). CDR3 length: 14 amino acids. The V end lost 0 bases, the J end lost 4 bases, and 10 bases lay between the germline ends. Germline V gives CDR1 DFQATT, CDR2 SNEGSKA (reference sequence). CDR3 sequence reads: CSARDRPGYNEQFF. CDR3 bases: TGCAGTGCTAGAGATCGGCCGGGGTACAATGAGCAGTTCTTC.

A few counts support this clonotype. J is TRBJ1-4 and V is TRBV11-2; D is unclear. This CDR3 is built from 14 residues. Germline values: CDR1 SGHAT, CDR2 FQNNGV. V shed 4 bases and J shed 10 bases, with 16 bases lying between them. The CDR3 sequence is CASSSTTGRGKLFF. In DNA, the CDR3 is TGTGCCAGCAGCTCGACTACTGGACGGGGAAAACTGTTTTTT.

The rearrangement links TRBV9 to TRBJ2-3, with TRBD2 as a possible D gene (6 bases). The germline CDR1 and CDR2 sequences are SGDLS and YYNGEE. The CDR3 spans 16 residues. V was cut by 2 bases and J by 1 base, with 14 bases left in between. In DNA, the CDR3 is TGTGCCAGCAGCGTGGACGGGGGTGTAGGCACAGATACGCAGTATTTT. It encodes CASSVDGGVGTDTQYF.

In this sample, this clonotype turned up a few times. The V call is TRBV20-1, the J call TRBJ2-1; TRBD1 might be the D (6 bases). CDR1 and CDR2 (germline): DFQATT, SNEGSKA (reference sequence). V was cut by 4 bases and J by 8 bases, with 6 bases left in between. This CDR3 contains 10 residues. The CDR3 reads CSATGDEQFF. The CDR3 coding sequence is TGCAGTGCTACAGGGGATGAGCAGTTCTTC.

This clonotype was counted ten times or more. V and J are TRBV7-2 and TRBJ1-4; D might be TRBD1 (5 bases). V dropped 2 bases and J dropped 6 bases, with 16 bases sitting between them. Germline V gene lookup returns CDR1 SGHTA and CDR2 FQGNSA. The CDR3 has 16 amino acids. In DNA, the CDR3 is TGTGCCAGCAGCTTATACACAGGTGGGATGGATGAAAAACTGTTTTTT. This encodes CASSLYTGGMDEKLFF.

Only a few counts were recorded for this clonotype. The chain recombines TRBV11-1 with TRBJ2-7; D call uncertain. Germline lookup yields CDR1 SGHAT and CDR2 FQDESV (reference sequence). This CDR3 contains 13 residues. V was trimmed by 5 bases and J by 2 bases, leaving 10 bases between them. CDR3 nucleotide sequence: TGTGCCAGCAGCCAGACAACGACCTACGAGCAGTACGTC. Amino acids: CASSQTTTYEQYV.

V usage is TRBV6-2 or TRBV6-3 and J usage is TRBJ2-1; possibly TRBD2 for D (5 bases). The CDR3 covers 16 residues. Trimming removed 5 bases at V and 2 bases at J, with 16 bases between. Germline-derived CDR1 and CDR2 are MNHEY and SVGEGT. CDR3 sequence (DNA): TGTGCCAGCAGTCCCTCGAGGGCACCCCCCTACAATGAGCAGTTCTTC. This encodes CASSPSRAPPYNEQFF.

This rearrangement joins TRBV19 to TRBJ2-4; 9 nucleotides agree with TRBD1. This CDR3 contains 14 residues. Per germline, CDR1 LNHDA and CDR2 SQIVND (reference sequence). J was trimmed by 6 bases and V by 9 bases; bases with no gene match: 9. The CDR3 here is CASQQGAVGNIQYF. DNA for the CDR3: TGTGCCAGCCAACAGGGGGCCGTGGGAAACATTCAGTACTTC.

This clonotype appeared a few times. The CDR3 is CASKDSLNTEAFF. CDR3 in DNA: TGTGCCAGCAAGGACAGTCTGAACACTGAAGCTTTCTTT. V usage is TRBV28 and J usage is TRBJ1-1; possible D gene TRBD1, 6 bases. Germline V CDR1 and CDR2: MDHEN, SYDVKM. This CDR3 is 13 amino acids long. The V and J ends lost 7 bases and 0 bases respectively, with 9 bases between them.

The CDR3 loop reads CAWRDSGREQYF. The CDR3 DNA follows: TGTGCCTGGAGGGACTCCGGGAGGGAGCAGTACTTC. V usage is TRBV30 and J usage is TRBJ2-7, with TRBD2 identical over 7 bases. The J segment lost 7 bases and the V segment lost 3 bases, leaving 6 bases of the junction unmatched. The germline CDR1 and CDR2 sequences are GTSNPN and SVGIG (reference sequence). The CDR3 contains 12 residues.

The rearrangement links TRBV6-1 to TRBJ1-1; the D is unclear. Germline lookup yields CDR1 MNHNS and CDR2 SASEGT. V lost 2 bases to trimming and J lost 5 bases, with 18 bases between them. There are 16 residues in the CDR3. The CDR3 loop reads CASSEFSGVYLTEAFF. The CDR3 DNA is TGTGCCAGCAGTGAATTTTCTGGGGTCTATTTAACTGAAGCTTTCTTT.

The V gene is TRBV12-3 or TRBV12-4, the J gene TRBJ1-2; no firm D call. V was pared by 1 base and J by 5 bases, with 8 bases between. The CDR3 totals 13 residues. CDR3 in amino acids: CASSLVVGYGYTF. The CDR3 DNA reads TGTGCCAGCAGTTTAGTTGTGGGGTATGGCTACACCTTC.

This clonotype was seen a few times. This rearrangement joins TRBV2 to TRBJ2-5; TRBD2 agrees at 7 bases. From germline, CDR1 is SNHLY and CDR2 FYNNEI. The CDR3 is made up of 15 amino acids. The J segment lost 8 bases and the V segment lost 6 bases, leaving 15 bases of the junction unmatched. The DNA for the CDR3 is TGTGCCAGCAGGGTCGGGGGGACCGCCATATCCACCCAGTACTTC. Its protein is CASRVGGTAISTQYF.

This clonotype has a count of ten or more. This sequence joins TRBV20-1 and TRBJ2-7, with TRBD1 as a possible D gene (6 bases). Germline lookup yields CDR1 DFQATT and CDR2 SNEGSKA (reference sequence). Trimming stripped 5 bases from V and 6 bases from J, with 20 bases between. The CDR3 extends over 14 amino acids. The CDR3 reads CSAPQGTIRSEQYF. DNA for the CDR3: TGCAGTGCTCCCCAAGGGACAATTCGAAGCGAGCAGTACTTC.

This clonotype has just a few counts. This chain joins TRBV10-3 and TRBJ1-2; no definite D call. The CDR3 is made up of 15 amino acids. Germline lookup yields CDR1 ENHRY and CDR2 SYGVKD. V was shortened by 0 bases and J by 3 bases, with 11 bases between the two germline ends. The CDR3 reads CAISESSGQDYGYTF. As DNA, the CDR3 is TGTGCCATCAGTGAGTCGTCAGGTCAAGACTATGGCTACACCTTC.

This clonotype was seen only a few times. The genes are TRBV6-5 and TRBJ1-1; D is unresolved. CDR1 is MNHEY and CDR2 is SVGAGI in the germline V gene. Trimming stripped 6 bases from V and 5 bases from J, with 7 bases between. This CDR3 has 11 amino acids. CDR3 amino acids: CASRKRTEAFF. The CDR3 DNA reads TGTGCCAGCAGGAAAAGAACTGAAGCTTTCTTT.

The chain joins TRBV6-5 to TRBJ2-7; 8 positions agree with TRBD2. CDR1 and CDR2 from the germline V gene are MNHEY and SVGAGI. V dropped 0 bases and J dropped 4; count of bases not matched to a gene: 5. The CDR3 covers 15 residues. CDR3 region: CASSYSGGGSYEQYF. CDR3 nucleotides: TGTGCCAGCAGTTACTCAGGCGGGGGGTCTTACGAGCAGTACTTC.

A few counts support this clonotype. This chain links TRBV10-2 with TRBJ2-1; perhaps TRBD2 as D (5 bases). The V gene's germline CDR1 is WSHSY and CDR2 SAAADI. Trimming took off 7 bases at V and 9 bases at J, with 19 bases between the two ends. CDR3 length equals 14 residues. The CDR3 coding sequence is TGCGCCAGCATCGGCAATAACGGGGTGGGTGAGCAGTTCTTC. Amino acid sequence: CASIGNNGVGEQFF.

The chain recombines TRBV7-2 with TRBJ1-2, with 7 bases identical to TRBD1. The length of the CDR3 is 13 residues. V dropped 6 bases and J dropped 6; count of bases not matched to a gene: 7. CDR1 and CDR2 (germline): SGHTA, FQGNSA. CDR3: CASSDRAQDGYTF. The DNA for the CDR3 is TGTGCCAGCAGTGACAGGGCTCAGGATGGCTACACCTTC.